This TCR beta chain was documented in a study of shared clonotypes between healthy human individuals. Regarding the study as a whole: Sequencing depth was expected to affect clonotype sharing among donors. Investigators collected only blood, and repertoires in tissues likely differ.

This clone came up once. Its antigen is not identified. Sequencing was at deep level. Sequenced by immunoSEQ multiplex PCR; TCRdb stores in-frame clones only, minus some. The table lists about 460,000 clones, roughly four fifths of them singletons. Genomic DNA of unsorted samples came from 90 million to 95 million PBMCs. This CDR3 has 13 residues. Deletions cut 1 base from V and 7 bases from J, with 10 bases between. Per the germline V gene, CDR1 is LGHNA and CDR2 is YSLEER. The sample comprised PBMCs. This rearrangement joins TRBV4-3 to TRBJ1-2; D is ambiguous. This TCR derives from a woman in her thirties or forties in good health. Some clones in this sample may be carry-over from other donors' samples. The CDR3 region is CASSQVKGSGYTF. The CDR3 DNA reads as TGCGCCAGCAGCCAAGTGAAAGGATCTGGCTACACCTTC.